This entry is about one T cell receptor beta chain. The sample originates from a study of shared clonotypes between healthy human individuals. Only in-frame clones appear in the TCRdb table, and some are missing; sequencing was by immunoSEQ multiplex PCR. The sample holds hundreds of thousands of clones, 90% to 97% seen once. Each of the donors was a healthy adult who was HIV-negative and had not had a recent acute infection or vaccination. CDR3 size: 17 residues. V trimming: 2 bases; J trimming: 7 bases; junction bases outside the gene matches: 12. Germline V CDR1 and CDR2: MDHEN, SYDVKM. V is TRBV28 and J is TRBJ2-1; TRBD2 aligns across 9 bases. Specimen: naive CD4+ T cells sorted from blood. Subset of the sample: CD45RA+ positively selected. The source is a woman in her thirties in good health. The CDR3 DNA follows: TGTGCCAGCAGTTTAGCTGGCGGGAGGGACCCAGGGAATGAGCAGTTCTTC. This encodes CASSLAGGRDPGNEQFF.